These 7 T cell receptor beta chains were sequenced from one sample in a study of beta chain features in type 1 diabetes. Investigators reverse transcribed all isolated RNA, so they sequenced expressed TCRB transcripts. Data came from immunoSEQ multiplex PCR; TCRdb stores just in-frame clones and leaves some out. The profile shows 350,000 to 450,000 clones, about 15% of them singletons. Source material: naive CD4+ T cells from blood. All receptors come from a man aged 25-45 years in good health.

The V and J genes are TRBV9 and TRBJ1-5; TRBD1 matches at 7 bases. The V and J ends lost 3 bases and 3 bases, in that order; junction bases with no gene match: 3. The CDR3 runs to 14 residues. Germline CDR1 and CDR2: SGDLS and YYNGEE. CDR3 coding DNA: TGTGCCAGCAGCGAGACAGGGAACAATCAGCCCCAGCATTTT. Its translation is CASSETGNNQPQHF.

This clone occurred a few times. The genes are TRBV5-1 and TRBJ2-1; TRBD2 matches 8 bases. The CDR3 consists of 15 residues. Germline-derived CDR1 and CDR2 are SGHRS and YFSETQ. Trimming at V came to 3 bases and at J to 9 bases, leaving 11 bases not matched to a gene. CDR3 sequence: CASSSGLDGASEQFF. Written as DNA, the CDR3 is TGCGCCAGCAGCTCGGGACTAGATGGTGCCAGTGAGCAGTTCTTC.

This clone occurred a few times. The gene calls are TRBV9 and TRBJ2-7, with 8 bases identical to TRBD1. The ends lost 4 bases at V and 2 bases at J; junction bases unmatched: 11. Germline assignment: CDR1 SGDLS and CDR2 YYNGEE. This CDR3 region has 16 residues. CDR3 in DNA: TGTGCCAGCAGCTCCTCAGGGGGCTTCCCCCCCTACGAGCAGTACTTC. Translation: CASSSSGGFPPYEQYF.

J is TRBJ2-1 and V is TRBV18; tentatively, D is TRBD1 or TRBD2 (6 bases each). Deletions cut 3 bases from V and 9 bases from J, with 12 bases between. The V gene's germline CDR1 is KGHSH and CDR2 LQKENI. CDR3 length: 13 amino acids. The CDR3 sequence is CASSPQQGGEQFF. CDR3 DNA: TGTGCCAGCTCACCGCAACAGGGAGGTGAGCAGTTCTTC. Full variable domain (outside the CDR3, taken from reference TRBV18 and TRBJ2-1): NAGVMQNPRHLVRRRGQEARLRCSPMKGHSHVYWYRQLPEEGLKFMVYLQKENIIDESGMPKERFSAEFPKEGPSILRIQQVVRGDSAAYFCASSPQQGGEQFFGPGTRLTVL.

This clone was observed a few times. The rearrangement joins TRBV5-1 to TRBJ2-1; D call uncertain. Trimming stripped 5 bases from V and 8 bases from J, with 14 bases between. CDR1 and CDR2 (germline): SGHRS, YFSETQ. The CDR3 covers 13 residues. CDR3 coding DNA: TGCGCCAGCAGGAGAGTACAAGGTGATGAGCAGTTCTTC. Translating gives CASRRVQGDEQFF.

The chain recombines TRBV25-1 with TRBJ2-2; D perhaps matches TRBD2 (5 bases). V lost 3 bases, J lost 1 base, and 9 bases lay in between. The CDR3 runs 15 residues. Looked up from germline, CDR1 is MGHDK and CDR2 is SYGVNS. The CDR3, as DNA: TGTGCCAGCAGTGAGTCCGGGATGAACACCGGGGAGCTGTTTTTT. Encoded protein: CASSESGMNTGELFF.

The chain carries TRBV4-3 and TRBJ1-2; D is unresolved. Trimming left V 5 bases short and J 4 bases short, with 17 bases between. CDR1 is LGHNA and CDR2 is YSLEER in the germline V gene. This CDR3 contains 15 residues. CDR3 DNA: TGCGCCAGCAGCAAGATTGTGCGGTTTGCCTATGGCTACACCTTC. This gives the protein CASSKIVRFAYGYTF.